The source of this T cell receptor (beta chain) is a study of T cell repertoires in cytomegalovirus infection (dated by TCRdb to between 2019 and 2020). In terms of the full investigation: The peptide stimulations were aimed at well-studied HLA-B-restricted epitopes as well as recently identified HLA-C-restricted CMV epitopes, whose presentation resists viral immunomodulation. Donor HLA type was relevant to the analysis, as public TCR beta signatures indicated carriage of CMV infection together with the matching HLA type.

Trimmed from V: 6 bases; trimmed from J: 6 bases; junction bases lacking a gene match: 6. Inclusive of the bounding cysteine and phenylalanine, the CDR3 is 15 residues long. This entry keeps only the CDR3 DNA: 45 bases, framed from base 1. From the germline V gene, CDR1 is MNHNS and CDR2 is SASEGT. The meaning of the sample's treatment or condition label: in vitro stimulation with specific CMV peptide epitopes to enrich CMV-specific T cells. Sequencer: Illumina HiSeq 1500. TCRdb reprocessed the public reads (quality trimming at Q25 with fastp, clone calling with MiXCR) and kept in-frame beta chains. Rows with a matching CDR3 protein are joined into one entry that keeps the most common DNA and genes. Within this sample are approximately 470,000 distinct CDR3 sequences, with more than 40% of them counted one time only. The ten largest clonotypes hold approximately 40% of the sample. About this clonotype: Its antigen is still unknown. No quality values exist for individual bases; no much larger clone is one base distant.

The full study reports these points: In the ex vivo response, HLA-C-restricted CMV-specific TCR beta clonotypes were dominant, and in two of eight donors the single most frequent clonotype came from this HLA-C-restricted group. In both this cohort and an independent cohort of 352 donors, the cumulative frequency of public TCR beta family members distinguished carriers of CMV infection plus the relevant HLA type.

The rearrangement joined TRBV6-1 to TRBJ1-5, with 12 bases aligning to TRBD1. This sequence was found in a human donor in good health (CMV status not recorded). Some clones in this sample may be carry-over from other donors' samples. Material: cultured PBMCs, obtained from culture after CMV antigen stimulation. The CDR3 has the sequence CASRLGQGASQPQHF. The base sequence is TGTGCCAGCAGATTGGGACAGGGGGCGAGTCAGCCCCAGCATTTT.